Shown below are 30 T cell receptor beta chains from a single sample sequenced in a study of shared clonotypes between healthy human individuals. Assay: immunoSEQ multiplex PCR; the TCRdb copy retains only in-frame clones and omits some. This table has about 460,000 clones, 75% to 80% appearing once. Input material: PBMCs. Source of these receptors: a woman in her forties in good health. Some clones in this sample may be carry-over from other donors' samples.

The genes are TRBV19 and TRBJ2-1; 10 nucleotides agree with TRBD2. The CDR3 runs 15 residues. Trimming cost V 4 bases and J 9 bases; bases outside gene matches: 9. Per the germline V gene, CDR1 is LNHDA and CDR2 is SQIVND (reference sequence). Here the CDR3 DNA reads TGTGCCAGTAGTACGATGCTAGCGGGAGCGGTTGAGCAGTTCTTC. Translated, it gives CASSTMLAGAVEQFF. The complete variable domain, with remaining parts taken from reference TRBV19 and TRBJ2-1, reads DGGITQSPKYLFRKEGQNVTLSCEQNLNHDAMYWYRQDPGQGLRLIYYSQIVNDFQKGDIAEGYSVSREKKESFPLTVTSAQKNPTAFYLCASSTMLAGAVEQFFGPGTRLTVL.

The chain links TRBV6-1 to TRBJ2-1; D unresolved. In germline, CDR1 is MNHNS, CDR2 SASEGT. V lost 1 base, J lost 10 bases, and 8 bases lay in between. The CDR3 loop spans 12 amino acids. The CDR3 reads CASSEGPGEQFF. CDR3 coding DNA: TGTGCCAGCAGTGAAGGCCCTGGGGAGCAGTTCTTC.

The chain recombines TRBV7-2 with TRBJ1-2; D might be TRBD1 (5 bases). The V end lost 2 bases, the J end lost 6 bases, and 13 bases lay between the germline ends. The germline gives CDR1 SGHTA, CDR2 FQGNSA. The CDR3 consists of 14 residues. The CDR3 coding sequence is TGTGCCAGCAGCTTATTTGAGGGGAGCCATGGCTACACCTTC. Encoded protein: CASSLFEGSHGYTF. Together with reference TRBV7-2 and TRBJ1-2, the CDR3 gives the full variable domain: GAGVSQSPSNKVTEKGKDVELRCDPISGHTALYWYRQSLGQGLEFLIYFQGNSAPDKSGLPSDRFSAERTGGSVSTLTIQRTQQEDSAVYLCASSLFEGSHGYTFGSGTRLTVV.

Notes on this clone: This likely came from a read error, as a far larger clone is one base away. The V gene is TRBV30, the J gene TRBJ1-5; tentative D call: TRBD1 (5 bases). In germline, CDR1 is GTSNPN, CDR2 SVGIG (reference sequence). The CDR3 is 15 amino acids. The chain's CDR3 is CAWSVRGGFNQLQHF. CDR3 bases: TGTGCCTGGAGTGTAAGGGGCGGGTTTAATCAGCTCCAGCATTTT.

The chain uses TRBV7-6 and TRBJ2-7; D is possibly TRBD1 (5 bases). From germline, CDR1 is SGHVS and CDR2 FNYEAQ. V lost 5 bases and J lost 6, with 17 bases in between. The CDR3 length is 14 residues. DNA for the CDR3: TGTGCCAGCAGCCCAGGGCGCGCCACAGGCGAGCAGTACTTC. Protein sequence: CASSPGRATGEQYF.

In this sample, this clone turned up many times. The V gene is TRBV2, the J gene TRBJ2-7, with 8 bases identical to TRBD1. Germline CDR1 SNHLY, CDR2 FYNNEI. V lost 6 bases, J lost 2 bases, and 0 bases stayed unmatched. CDR3 length: 12 residues. CDR3 DNA: TGTGCCAGCAGACAGGGGGCCTACGAGCAGTACTTC. Amino acid sequence: CASRQGAYEQYF.

The chain employs TRBV2 and TRBJ2-7, with D possibly matching TRBD1 (5 bases). The CDR3 covers 14 residues. Trimming removed 3 bases at V and 3 bases at J, with 12 bases between. Germline V gene lookup returns CDR1 SNHLY and CDR2 FYNNEI. Here the CDR3 reads CASSDSLDSYEQYF. The CDR3 DNA reads TGTGCCAGCAGTGACTCCTTAGACAGCTACGAGCAGTACTTC.

Of note for this clone: It differs at one base from a far larger clone, so likely a read error. The sample has other DNA sequences that encode this CDR3 too. The gene calls are TRBV4-2 and TRBJ1-5; TRBD1 matches 7 bases. Per germline, CDR1 LGHNA and CDR2 YNFKEQ. CDR3 size: 15 residues. The CDR3 protein is CASSQDEGAHQPQHF. CDR3 bases: TGTGCCAGTAGCCAAGATGAGGGGGCTCATCAGCCCCAGCATTTT.

The chain recombines TRBV9 with TRBJ1-5; D is perhaps TRBD1 (5 bases). CDR1 SGDLS and CDR2 YYNGEE come from the germline V gene. V was pared by 3 bases and J by 0 bases, with 7 bases between. The CDR3 has 14 residues. CDR3 DNA: TGTGCCAGCAGCGCCACAGGTAGCAATCAGCCCCAGCATTTT. Amino acid sequence: CASSATGSNQPQHF.

This clone appeared a single time. J is TRBJ2-7 and V is TRBV27, with TRBD1 as a possible D gene (6 bases). V lost 6 bases and J lost 4, with 25 bases in between. Germline V CDR1 and CDR2: MNHEY, SMNVEV (reference sequence). This CDR3 is built from 17 residues. CDR3 loop: CASRGRQPGHSPYEQYF. The CDR3 region has the DNA TGTGCCAGCAGGGGACGCCAACCGGGACACTCCCCGTACGAGCAGTACTTC.

This chain uses TRBV29-1 with TRBJ1-1; D is perhaps TRBD1 (5 bases). Germline values: CDR1 SQVTM, CDR2 ANQGSEA. The CDR3 is 13 amino acids. Trimming shortened V by 3 bases and J by 4 bases, and 12 bases separated the two germline ends. As DNA, the CDR3 is TGCAGCGTTGATCAGGGCGGCGTCACTGAAGCTTTCTTT. Amino acid sequence: CSVDQGGVTEAFF.

This clone was seen only a few times. The chain employs TRBV4-1 and TRBJ2-5; TRBD1 matches 10 bases. V was pared by 4 bases and J by 5 bases, with 7 bases of the junction left unmatched. Germline lookup yields CDR1 MGHRA and CDR2 YSYEKL. This CDR3 has 15 amino acids. CDR3 in DNA: TGCGCCAGCAGCCTTGCGACAGGGGGCGTGGAGACCCAGTACTTC. Its translation is CASSLATGGVETQYF.

This clone appeared a few times. The rearrangement uses TRBV6-5 and TRBJ2-4, with 7 bases that match TRBD1. The CDR3 spans 15 residues. The junction had 8 bases not matched to a gene; V was cut back by 5 bases and J by 4 bases. The germline V gene encodes CDR1 MNHEY and CDR2 SVGAGI. The CDR3 region is CASSPQPTGKNIQYF. The CDR3 bases are TGTGCCAGCAGTCCCCAACCGACAGGGAAAAACATTCAGTACTTC.

The sample holds one count of this clone. Other DNA sequences in the same sample also yield this CDR3. V usage is TRBV4-2 and J usage is TRBJ2-7; 11 bases are shared with TRBD2. Trimming at V came to 1 base and at J to 4 bases, leaving 0 bases not matched to a gene. Germline loops: CDR1 LGHNA, CDR2 YNFKEQ. The CDR3 length is 14 residues. The CDR3 DNA is TGTGCCAGCAGCCAAGGACTAGCGGGATACGAGCAGTACTTC. It encodes CASSQGLAGYEQYF.

This chain links TRBV10-2 with TRBJ1-1, with D hard to call. This CDR3 is built from 13 residues. V dropped 3 bases and J dropped 1 base, with 6 bases sitting between them. The germline CDR1 and CDR2 sequences are WSHSY and SAAADI. CDR3 protein: CASSDQRNTEAFF. Here the CDR3 DNA reads TGCGCCAGCAGTGACCAGAGGAACACTGAAGCTTTCTTT.

On this clone: The junction does not match germline at one end; this may be a read error. The sample carries other DNA sequences with the same CDR3. V gene TRBV20-1 combines with J gene TRBJ2-7; D is perhaps TRBD1 (6 bases). CDR3 length equals 11 residues. Germline V CDR1 and CDR2: DFQATT, SNEGSKA (reference sequence). In DNA, the CDR3 is TGCAGTGGATCAAGGGGGAGCGAGCAGTATTTC. It specifies CSGSRGSEQYF.

On this clone itself: A much larger clone sits a single nucleotide away, making a read error possible. J is TRBJ1-4 and V is TRBV11-2; D perhaps matches TRBD1 (5 bases). Trimming took off 0 bases at V and 5 bases at J, with 10 bases between the two ends. The CDR3 contains 15 residues. The germline V gene encodes CDR1 SGHAT and CDR2 FQNNGV. The CDR3 loop is CASSLEGRGNEKLFF. CDR3 bases: TGTGCCAGCAGCTTAGAGGGACGGGGGAATGAAAAACTGTTTTTT.

About this clone itself: A far larger clone lies a single base away; this is likely a read error. The V and J genes are TRBV7-9 and TRBJ2-7, with 8 bases matching TRBD2. The length of the CDR3 is 14 residues. Germline CDR1 is SEHNR and CDR2 is FQNEAQ (reference sequence). The CDR3 loop is CASSLLAGGHEQHF. For the CDR3, the DNA is TGTGCCAGCAGCTTATTGGCGGGAGGCCACGAGCAGCACTTC.

The CDR3 DNA reads as TGTGCCAGCAGTTTAGGCCTTGGAGAGCAGTACTTC. Translating it yields CASSLGLGEQYF. The genes are TRBV28 and TRBJ2-7, with D hard to call. The V end lost 2 bases, the J end lost 7 bases, and 9 bases lay between the germline ends. Germline V CDR1 and CDR2: MDHEN, SYDVKM. The CDR3 runs to 12 residues.

Points on this clone: Given a much more abundant clone one base away, this may be a read error. This chain joins TRBV6-5 and TRBJ2-7, with D tentatively TRBD1 (6 bases). V lost 1 base to trimming and J lost 3 bases, with 13 bases between them. CDR1 is MNHEY and CDR2 is SVGAGI in the germline V gene. This CDR3 contains 15 residues. The CDR3 sequence is CASSYCRGSFYEQYF. Here the CDR3 DNA reads TGTGCCAGCAGTTACTGCAGGGGTTCTTTCTACGAGCAGTACTTC.

V usage is TRBV18 and J usage is TRBJ2-1, with 9 positions matching TRBD2. J was trimmed by 5 bases and V by 3 bases; bases with no gene match: 11. CDR3 length: 17 amino acids. CDR1 is KGHSH, CDR2 LQKENI, per germline. In DNA form, the CDR3 reads TGTGCCAGCTCACCGGGGCTTAGGTCTAGCGGGAACAATGAGCAGTTCTTC. Encoded protein: CASSPGLRSSGNNEQFF. Combining the CDR3 with reference TRBV18 and TRBJ2-1 gives the whole variable domain NAGVMQNPRHLVRRRGQEARLRCSPMKGHSHVYWYRQLPEEGLKFMVYLQKENIIDESGMPKERFSAEFPKEGPSILRIQQVVRGDSAAYFCASSPGLRSSGNNEQFFGPGTRLTVL.

The V gene is TRBV9, the J gene TRBJ1-4, with D maybe TRBD1 (5 bases). V lost 2 bases and J 8 bases, leaving 16 bases between the germline ends. This CDR3 spans 15 amino acids. Germline-derived CDR1 and CDR2 are SGDLS and YYNGEE. The CDR3 DNA reads TGTGCCAGCAGCGTTTGGGGCGGGGGAGGCGAAAAACTGTTTTTT. Its protein product is CASSVWGGGGEKLFF.

As for this clone: This clone may be a read error of a much larger clone one base away. The rearrangement links TRBV10-2 to TRBJ2-7; 7 positions agree with TRBD1. The CDR3 is 15 residues long. CDR1 and CDR2 from the germline V gene are WSHSY and SAAADI. In DNA form, the CDR3 reads TGCGCCAGCAGTGATTCGACAGGGTCTGGCTACGAGCATTACTTC. Its protein product is CASSDSTGSGYEHYF.

About this clone: Being one base from a much bigger clone, this may be a read error. The chain combines TRBV5-1 with TRBJ2-2, with a weak D call TRBD2 (6 bases). Looked up from germline, CDR1 is SGHRS and CDR2 is YFSETQ. The V and J ends lost 2 bases and 4 bases respectively, with 6 bases between them. The CDR3 is 13 residues long. The DNA for the CDR3 is TGCGCCAGCAGCTTCGGGGGCACCGGGGAGCTGTTTTTT. Residues: CASSFGGTGELFF. Full variable domain (outside the CDR3, taken from reference TRBV5-1 and TRBJ2-2): KAGVTQTPRYLIKTRGQQVTLSCSPISGHRSVSWYQQTPGQGLQFLFEYFSETQRNKGNFPGRFSGRQFSNSRSEMNVSTLELGDSALYLCASSFGGTGELFFGEGSRLTVL.

The V call is TRBV19, the J call TRBJ1-4, with D hard to call. The CDR3 sequence is 14 residues long. V lost 7 bases, J lost 3 bases, and 12 bases lay in between. Germline V gene sequence: CDR1 LNHDA, CDR2 SQIVND (reference sequence). The CDR3 nucleotides are TGTGCCAGTACCGTCACAGCGCCTAATGAAAAACTGTTTTTT. Protein product: CASTVTAPNEKLFF.

The genes are TRBV4-1 and TRBJ1-1; D not resolved. The length of the CDR3 is 14 residues. V lost 4 bases, J lost 0 bases, and 9 bases lay in between. Per germline, CDR1 MGHRA and CDR2 YSYEKL. DNA for the CDR3: TGCGCCAGCAGCCCTCGTGTGGTGAACACTGAAGCTTTCTTT. Amino acids: CASSPRVVNTEAFF.

The rearrangement uses TRBV19 and TRBJ2-3; D is perhaps TRBD1 or TRBD2 (5 bases each). The V gene's germline CDR1 is LNHDA and CDR2 SQIVND (reference sequence). Trimming removed 4 bases from V and 6 bases from J, with 14 bases in between. This CDR3 is built from 14 residues. The chain's CDR3 is CASSNTRSGDTQYF. CDR3 DNA sequence: TGTGCCAGTAGTAATACTAGGTCAGGGGATACGCAGTATTTT.

The CDR3 region has the DNA TGTGCCTCCGGGGGACTAGCGGGAGTAGGCTACAATGAGCAGTTCTTC. Its protein is CASGGLAGVGYNEQFF. This chain links TRBV30 with TRBJ2-1, with TRBD2 matching 14 bases. V lost 7 bases to trimming and J lost 3 bases; unmatched junction nucleotides: 8. Germline CDR1 reads GTSNPN; CDR2 reads SVGIG (reference sequence). This CDR3 spans 16 amino acids.

The CDR3 sequence is CSIRGEQYF. CDR3 sequence (DNA): TGCAGCATTCGGGGGGAGCAGTACTTC. The chain recombines TRBV29-1 with TRBJ2-7; perhaps TRBD2 as D (6 bases). Between the trimmed V and J ends, which lost 8 bases and 7 bases, there was a span of 9 bases. This CDR3 region has 9 residues. Germline CDR1 SQVTM, CDR2 ANQGSEA.

The chain recombines TRBV27 with TRBJ2-3; D uncertain. The CDR3 extends over 14 amino acids. Per the germline V gene, CDR1 is MNHEY and CDR2 is SMNVEV (reference sequence). V was clipped by 0 bases and J by 1 base, with 5 bases between them. As DNA, the CDR3 is TGTGCCAGCAGTTTATCTTCCCGCACAGATACGCAGTATTTT. This translates into CASSLSSRTDTQYF.